This TCR beta chain is from a study of PD-L1 blockade in urothelial cancer. Overall study context: After treatment start, blood was analyzed at 3 weeks (second dose) and at 6 weeks.

The germline V and J ends were trimmed by 1 base and 1 base, with 14 bases remaining between them. The CDR3 covers 17 residues. Germline V gives CDR1 SGHVS, CDR2 FQNEAQ. This clone occurred a few times. TCRdb's copy holds only in-frame clones and misses some; the assay was immunoSEQ multiplex PCR. The table shows some 52,000 clones, with approximately 77% occurring only once. The source was PBMCs, collected around atezolizumab (anti-PD-L1) treatment. The V gene is TRBV7-8, the J gene TRBJ1-5; maybe TRBD1 (6 bases). The origin of this receptor is a man in his sixties or seventies with urothelial cancer. The CDR3 region is CASSLVPNRVSNQPQHF. CDR3 bases: TGTGCCAGCAGCTTAGTCCCCAACAGGGTGAGCAATCAGCCCCAGCATTTT.